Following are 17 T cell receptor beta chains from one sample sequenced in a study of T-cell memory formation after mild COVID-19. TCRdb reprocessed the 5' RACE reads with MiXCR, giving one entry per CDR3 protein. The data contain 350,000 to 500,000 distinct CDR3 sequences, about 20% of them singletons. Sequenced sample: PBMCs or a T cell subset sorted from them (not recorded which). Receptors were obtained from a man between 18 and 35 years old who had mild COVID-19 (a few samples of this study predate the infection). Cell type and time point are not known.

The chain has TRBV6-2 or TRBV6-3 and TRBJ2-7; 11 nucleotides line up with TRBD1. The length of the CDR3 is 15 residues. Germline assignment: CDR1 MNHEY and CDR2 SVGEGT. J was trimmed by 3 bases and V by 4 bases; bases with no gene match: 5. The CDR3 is CASSSWDRGFYEQYV. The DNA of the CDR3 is TGTGCCAGCAGTTCTTGGGACAGGGGGTTCTACGAGCAGTACGTC.

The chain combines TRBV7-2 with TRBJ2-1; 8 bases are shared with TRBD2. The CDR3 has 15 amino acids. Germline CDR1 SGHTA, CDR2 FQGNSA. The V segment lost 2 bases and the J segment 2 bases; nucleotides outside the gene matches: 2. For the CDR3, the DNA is TGTGCCAGCAGCTTACAGCGGGGGACCTACAATGAGCAGTTCTTC. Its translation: CASSLQRGTYNEQFF.

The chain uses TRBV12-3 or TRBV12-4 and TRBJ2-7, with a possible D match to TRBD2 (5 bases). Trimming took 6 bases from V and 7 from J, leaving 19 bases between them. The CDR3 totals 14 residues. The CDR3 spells CASSWTLKSGEQYV. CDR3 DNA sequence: TGTGCCAGCAGCTGGACTCTGAAATCGGGGGAGCAGTACGTC.

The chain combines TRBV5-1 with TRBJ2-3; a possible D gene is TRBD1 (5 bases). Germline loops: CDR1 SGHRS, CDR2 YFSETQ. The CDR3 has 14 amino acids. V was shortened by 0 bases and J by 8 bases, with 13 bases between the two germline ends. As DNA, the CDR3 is TGCGCCAGCAGCTTGGGGGTCCACCAGGGTACGCAGTATTTT. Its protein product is CASSLGVHQGTQYF.

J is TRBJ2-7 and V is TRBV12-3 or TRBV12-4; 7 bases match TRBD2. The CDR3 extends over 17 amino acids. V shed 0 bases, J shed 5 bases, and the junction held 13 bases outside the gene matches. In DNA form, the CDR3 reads TGTGCCAGCAGTTTAGCGCTAGTCGCGCCAGGGAGGGACGAGCAGTACTTC. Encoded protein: CASSLALVAPGRDEQYF.

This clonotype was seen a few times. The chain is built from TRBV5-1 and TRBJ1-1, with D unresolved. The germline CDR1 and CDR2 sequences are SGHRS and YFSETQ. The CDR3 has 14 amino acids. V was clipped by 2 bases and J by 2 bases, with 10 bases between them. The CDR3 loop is CASSFRELNTEAFF. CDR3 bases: TGCGCCAGCAGCTTCCGGGAGCTTAACACTGAAGCTTTCTTT.

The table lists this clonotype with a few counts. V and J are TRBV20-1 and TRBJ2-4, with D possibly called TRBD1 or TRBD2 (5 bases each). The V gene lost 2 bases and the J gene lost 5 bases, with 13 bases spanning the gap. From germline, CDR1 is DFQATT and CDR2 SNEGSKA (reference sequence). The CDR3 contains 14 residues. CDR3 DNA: TGCAGTGCTAGAACCCCTGGGGGTCAAAACATTCAGTACTTC. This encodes CSARTPGGQNIQYF.

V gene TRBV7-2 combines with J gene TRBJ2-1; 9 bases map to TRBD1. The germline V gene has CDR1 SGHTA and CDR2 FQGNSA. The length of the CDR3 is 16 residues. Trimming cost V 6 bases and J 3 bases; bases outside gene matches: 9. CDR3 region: CASSLEGTGYYNEQFF. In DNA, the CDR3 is TGTGCCAGCAGTCTAGAGGGGACAGGGTACTACAATGAGCAGTTCTTC.

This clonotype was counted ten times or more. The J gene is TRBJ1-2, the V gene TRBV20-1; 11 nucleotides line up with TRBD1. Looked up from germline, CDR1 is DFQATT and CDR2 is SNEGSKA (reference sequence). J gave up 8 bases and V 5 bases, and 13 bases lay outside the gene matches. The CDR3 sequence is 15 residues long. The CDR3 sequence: CSARPGQGVVGGYTF. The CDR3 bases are TGCAGTGCTCGACCGGGACAGGGGGTAGTCGGCGGCTACACCTTC.

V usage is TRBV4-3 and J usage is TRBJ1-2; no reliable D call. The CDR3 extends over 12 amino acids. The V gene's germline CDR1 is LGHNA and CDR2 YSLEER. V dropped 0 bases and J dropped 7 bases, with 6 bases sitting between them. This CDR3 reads CASSQDSGGYTF. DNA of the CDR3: TGCGCCAGCAGCCAAGATTCGGGTGGCTACACCTTC.

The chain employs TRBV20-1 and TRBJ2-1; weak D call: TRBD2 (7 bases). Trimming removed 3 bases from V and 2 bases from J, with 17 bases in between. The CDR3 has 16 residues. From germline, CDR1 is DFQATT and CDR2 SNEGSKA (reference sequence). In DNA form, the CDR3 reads TGCAGTGCTAGTGTAGGGGGGGGCGTAACCTACAATGAGCAGTTCTTC. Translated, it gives CSASVGGGVTYNEQFF.

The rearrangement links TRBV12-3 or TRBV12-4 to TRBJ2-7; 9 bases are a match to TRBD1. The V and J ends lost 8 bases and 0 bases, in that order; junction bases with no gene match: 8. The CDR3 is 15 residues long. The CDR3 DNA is TGTGCCAGCGGGACCGGGACAGGGCTCTCCTACGAGCAGTACTTC. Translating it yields CASGTGTGLSYEQYF.

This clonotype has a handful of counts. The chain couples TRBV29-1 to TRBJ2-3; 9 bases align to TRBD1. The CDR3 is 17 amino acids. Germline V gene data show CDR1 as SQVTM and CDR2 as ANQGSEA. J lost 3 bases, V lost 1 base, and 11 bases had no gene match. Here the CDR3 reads CSVEGLTGGVVTDTQYF. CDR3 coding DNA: TGCAGCGTTGAAGGGTTGACAGGGGGTGTAGTAACAGATACGCAGTATTTT.

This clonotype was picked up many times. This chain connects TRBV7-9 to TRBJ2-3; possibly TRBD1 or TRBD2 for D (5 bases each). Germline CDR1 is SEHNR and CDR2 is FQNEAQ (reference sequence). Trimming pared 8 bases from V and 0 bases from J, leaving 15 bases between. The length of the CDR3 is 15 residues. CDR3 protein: CASAVLGESTDTQYF. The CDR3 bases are TGTGCCAGCGCAGTGTTGGGGGAAAGCACAGATACGCAGTATTTT.

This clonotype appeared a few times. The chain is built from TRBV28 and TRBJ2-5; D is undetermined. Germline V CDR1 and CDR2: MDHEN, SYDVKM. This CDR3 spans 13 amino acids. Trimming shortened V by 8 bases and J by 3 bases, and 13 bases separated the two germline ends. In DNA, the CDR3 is TGTGCCAGCGTCCTGGATACGAAAGAGACCCAGTACTTC. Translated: CASVLDTKETQYF.

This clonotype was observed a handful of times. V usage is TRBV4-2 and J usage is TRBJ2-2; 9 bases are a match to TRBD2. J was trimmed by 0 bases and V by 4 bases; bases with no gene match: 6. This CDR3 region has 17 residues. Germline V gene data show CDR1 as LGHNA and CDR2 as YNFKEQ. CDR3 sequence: CASSPETSGANTGELFF. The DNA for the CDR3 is TGTGCCAGCAGCCCTGAGACTAGCGGCGCGAACACCGGGGAGCTGTTTTTT.

CDR3 sequence: CASSPVDRAVTEAFF. In nucleotides, the CDR3 is TGTGCCAGCAGTCCTGTCGACAGGGCGGTCACTGAAGCTTTCTTT. This chain uses TRBV27 with TRBJ1-1, with 7 bases that match TRBD1. The V gene's germline CDR1 is MNHEY and CDR2 SMNVEV (reference sequence). After removal of 5 bases from V and 4 bases from J, the junction contained 10 bases not matched to a gene. The CDR3 is 15 residues long.